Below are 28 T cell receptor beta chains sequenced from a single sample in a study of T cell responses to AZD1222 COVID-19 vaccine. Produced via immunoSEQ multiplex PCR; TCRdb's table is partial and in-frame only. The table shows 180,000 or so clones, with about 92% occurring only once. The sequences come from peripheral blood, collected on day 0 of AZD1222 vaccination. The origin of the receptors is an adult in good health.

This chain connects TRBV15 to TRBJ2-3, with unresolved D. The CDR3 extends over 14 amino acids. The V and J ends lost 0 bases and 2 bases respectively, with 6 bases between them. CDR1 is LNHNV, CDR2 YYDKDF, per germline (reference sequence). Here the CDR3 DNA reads TGTGCCACCAGCAGAGATCCCCTCACAGATACGCAGTATTTT. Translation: CATSRDPLTDTQYF.

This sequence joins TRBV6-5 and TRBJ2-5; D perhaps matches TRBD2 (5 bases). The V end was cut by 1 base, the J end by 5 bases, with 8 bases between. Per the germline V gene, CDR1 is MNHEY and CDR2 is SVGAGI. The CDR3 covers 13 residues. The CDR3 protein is CASSYLASETQYF. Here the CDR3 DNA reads TGTGCCAGCAGTTACTTAGCGAGCGAGACCCAGTACTTC.

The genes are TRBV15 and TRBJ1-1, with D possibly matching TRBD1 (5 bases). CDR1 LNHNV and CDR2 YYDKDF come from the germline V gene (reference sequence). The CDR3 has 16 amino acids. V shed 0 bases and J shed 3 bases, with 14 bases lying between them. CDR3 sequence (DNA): TGTGCCACCAGCAGAGATCGGAACAGGTTGTACACTGAAGCTTTCTTT. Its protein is CATSRDRNRLYTEAFF.

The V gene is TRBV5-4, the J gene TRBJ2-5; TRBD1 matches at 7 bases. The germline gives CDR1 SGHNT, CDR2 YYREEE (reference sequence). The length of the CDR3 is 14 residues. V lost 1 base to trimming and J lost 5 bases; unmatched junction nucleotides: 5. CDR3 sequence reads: CASSLRQGGETQYF. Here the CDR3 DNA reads TGTGCCAGCAGCTTGAGACAGGGTGGGGAGACCCAGTACTTC.

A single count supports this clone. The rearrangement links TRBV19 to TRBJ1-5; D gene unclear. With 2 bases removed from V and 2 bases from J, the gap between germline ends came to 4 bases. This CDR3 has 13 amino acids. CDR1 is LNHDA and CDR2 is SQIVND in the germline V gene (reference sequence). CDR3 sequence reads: CASSILGNQPQHF. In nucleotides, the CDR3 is TGTGCCAGTAGTATATTGGGCAATCAGCCCCAGCATTTT.

CDR3 bases: TGCGCCAGCAGTGATGCCCGGTACAATGAGCAGTTCTTC. Translated, it gives CASSDARYNEQFF. The chain recombines TRBV10-1 with TRBJ2-1, with no clear D. In germline, CDR1 is WNHNN, CDR2 SYGVQD (reference sequence). The V end lost 3 bases, the J end lost 4 bases, and 7 bases lay between the germline ends. The CDR3 runs 13 residues.

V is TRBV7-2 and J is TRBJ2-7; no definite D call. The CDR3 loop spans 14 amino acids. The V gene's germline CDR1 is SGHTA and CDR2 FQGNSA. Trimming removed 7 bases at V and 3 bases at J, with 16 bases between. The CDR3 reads CASTLVLSSYEQYF. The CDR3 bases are TGTGCCAGCACCCTAGTCCTCTCTAGCTACGAGCAGTACTTC.

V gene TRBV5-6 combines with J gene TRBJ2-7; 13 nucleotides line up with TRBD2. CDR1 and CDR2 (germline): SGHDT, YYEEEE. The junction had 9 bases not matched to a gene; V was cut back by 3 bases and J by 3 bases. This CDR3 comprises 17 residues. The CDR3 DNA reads TGTGCCAGCAGCTCACCGGGACTAGCGGGAACTGACTACGAGCAGTACTTC. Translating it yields CASSSPGLAGTDYEQYF.

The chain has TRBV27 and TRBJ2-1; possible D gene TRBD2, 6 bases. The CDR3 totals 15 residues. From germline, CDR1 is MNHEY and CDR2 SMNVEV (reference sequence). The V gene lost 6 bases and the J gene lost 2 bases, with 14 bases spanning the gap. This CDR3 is CASRGLPMAYNEQFF. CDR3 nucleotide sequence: TGTGCCAGCAGGGGACTTCCCATGGCCTACAATGAGCAGTTCTTC.

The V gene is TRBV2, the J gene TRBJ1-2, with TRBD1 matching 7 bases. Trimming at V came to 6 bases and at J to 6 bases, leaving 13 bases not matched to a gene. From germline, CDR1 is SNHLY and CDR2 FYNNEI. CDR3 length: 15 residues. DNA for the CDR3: TGTGCCAGCAGCAAATACTTAGACAGGGAGAATGGCTACACCTTC. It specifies CASSKYLDRENGYTF.

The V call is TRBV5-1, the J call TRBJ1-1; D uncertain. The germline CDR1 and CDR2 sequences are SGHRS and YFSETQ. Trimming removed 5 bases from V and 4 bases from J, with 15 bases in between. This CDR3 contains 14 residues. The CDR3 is CASRGSGSLTEAFF. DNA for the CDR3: TGCGCCAGCAGGGGTTCCGGGTCGCTCACTGAAGCTTTCTTT.

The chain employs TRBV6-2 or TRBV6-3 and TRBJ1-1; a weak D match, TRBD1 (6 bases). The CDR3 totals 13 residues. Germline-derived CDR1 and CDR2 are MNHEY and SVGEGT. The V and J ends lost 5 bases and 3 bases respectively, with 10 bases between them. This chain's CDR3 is CASSRQEDTEAFF. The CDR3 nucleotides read TGTGCCAGCAGTCGACAGGAGGACACTGAAGCTTTCTTT.

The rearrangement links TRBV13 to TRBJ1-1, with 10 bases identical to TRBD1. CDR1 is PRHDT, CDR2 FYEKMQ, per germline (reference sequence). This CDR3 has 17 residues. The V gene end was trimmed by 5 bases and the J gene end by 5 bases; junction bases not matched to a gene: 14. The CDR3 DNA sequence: TGTGCCAGCAGCCCAACCAAGGGACAGGGGAGGAATACTGAAGCTTTCTTT. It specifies CASSPTKGQGRNTEAFF.

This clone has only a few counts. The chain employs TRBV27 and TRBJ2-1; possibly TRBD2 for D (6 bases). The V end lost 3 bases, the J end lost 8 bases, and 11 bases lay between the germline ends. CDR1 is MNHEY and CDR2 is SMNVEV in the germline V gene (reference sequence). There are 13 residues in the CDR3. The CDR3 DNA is TGTGCCAGCAGTTTGGAGGGGCTCCATGAGCAGTTCTTC. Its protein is CASSLEGLHEQFF.

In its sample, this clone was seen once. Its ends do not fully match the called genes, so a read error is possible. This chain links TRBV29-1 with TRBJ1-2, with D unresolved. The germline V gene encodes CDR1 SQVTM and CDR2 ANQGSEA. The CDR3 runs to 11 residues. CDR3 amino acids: CSVDPASGYAF. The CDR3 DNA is TGCAGCGTTGACCCCGCGAGTGGTTACGCCTTC.

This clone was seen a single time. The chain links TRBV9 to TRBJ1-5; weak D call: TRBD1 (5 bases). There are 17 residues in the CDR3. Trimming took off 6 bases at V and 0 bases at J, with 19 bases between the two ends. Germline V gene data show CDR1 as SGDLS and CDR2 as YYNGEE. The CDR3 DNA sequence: TGTGCCAGCACCATCTCCGGACAACATCATAGCAATCAGCCCCAGCATTTT. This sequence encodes CASTISGQHHSNQPQHF. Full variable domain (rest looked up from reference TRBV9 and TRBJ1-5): DSGVTQTPKHLITATGQRVTLRCSPRSGDLSVYWYQQSLDQGLQFLIQYYNGEERAKGNILERFSAQQFPDLHSELNLSSLELGDSALYFCASTISGQHHSNQPQHFGDGTRLSIL.

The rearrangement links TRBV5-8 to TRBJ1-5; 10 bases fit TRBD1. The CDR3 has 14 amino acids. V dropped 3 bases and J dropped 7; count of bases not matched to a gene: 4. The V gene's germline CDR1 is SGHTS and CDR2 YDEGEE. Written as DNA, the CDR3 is TGTGCCAGCAGCTGGGGACAGGGGCAGCAGCCCCAGCATTTT. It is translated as CASSWGQGQQPQHF.

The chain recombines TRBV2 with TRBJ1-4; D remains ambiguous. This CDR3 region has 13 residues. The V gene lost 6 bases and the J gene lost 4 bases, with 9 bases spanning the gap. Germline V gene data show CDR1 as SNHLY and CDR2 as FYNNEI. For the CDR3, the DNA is TGTGCCAGCAGAGTGTCCCGTAATGAAAAACTGTTTTTT. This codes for CASRVSRNEKLFF.

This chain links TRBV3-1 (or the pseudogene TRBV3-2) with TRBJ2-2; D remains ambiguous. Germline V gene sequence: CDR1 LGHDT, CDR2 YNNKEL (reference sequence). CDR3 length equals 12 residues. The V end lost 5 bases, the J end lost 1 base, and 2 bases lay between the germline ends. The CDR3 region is CASSVNTGELFF. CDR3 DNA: TGTGCCAGCAGCGTGAACACCGGGGAGCTGTTTTTT.

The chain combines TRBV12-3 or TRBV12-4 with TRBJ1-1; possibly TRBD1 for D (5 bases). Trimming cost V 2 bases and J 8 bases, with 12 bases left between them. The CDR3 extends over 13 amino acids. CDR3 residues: CASSLRGAGEAFF. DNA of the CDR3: TGTGCCAGCAGTTTAAGGGGTGCGGGGGAAGCTTTCTTT.

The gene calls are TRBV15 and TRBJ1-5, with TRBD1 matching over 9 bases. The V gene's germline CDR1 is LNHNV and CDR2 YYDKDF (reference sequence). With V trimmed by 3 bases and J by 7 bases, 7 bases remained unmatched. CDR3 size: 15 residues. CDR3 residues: CATSRGGQGPQPQHF. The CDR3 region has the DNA TGTGCCACCAGCAGGGGTGGACAGGGGCCCCAGCCCCAGCATTTT.

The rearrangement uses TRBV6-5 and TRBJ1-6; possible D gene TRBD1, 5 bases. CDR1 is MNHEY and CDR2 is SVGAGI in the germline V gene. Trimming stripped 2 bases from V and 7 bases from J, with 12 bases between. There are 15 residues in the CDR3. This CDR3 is CASSYDAGLNSPLHF. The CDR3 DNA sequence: TGTGCCAGCAGTTACGATGCGGGACTGAATTCACCCCTCCACTTT.

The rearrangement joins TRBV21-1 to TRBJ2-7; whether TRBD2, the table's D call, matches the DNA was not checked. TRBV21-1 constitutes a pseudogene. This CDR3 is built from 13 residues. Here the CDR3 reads CASSISPASEQYF. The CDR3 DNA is TGTGCCAGCAGCATTTCACCCGCGTCCGAGCAGTACTTC.

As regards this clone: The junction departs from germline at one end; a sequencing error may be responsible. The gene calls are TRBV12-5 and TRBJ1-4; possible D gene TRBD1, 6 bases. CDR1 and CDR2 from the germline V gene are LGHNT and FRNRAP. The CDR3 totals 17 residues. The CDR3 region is CASGPHREGTTIEKLFF. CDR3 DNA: TGTGCTAGTGGCCCCCACAGGGAAGGAACAACTATTGAAAAACTGTTTTTT.

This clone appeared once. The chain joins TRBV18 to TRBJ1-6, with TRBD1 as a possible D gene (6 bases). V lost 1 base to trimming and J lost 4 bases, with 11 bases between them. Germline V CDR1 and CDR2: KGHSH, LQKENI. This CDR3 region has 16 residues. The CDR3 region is CASSPRGADYNSPLHF. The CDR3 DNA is TGTGCCAGCTCACCACGGGGGGCTGATTATAATTCACCCCTCCACTTT.

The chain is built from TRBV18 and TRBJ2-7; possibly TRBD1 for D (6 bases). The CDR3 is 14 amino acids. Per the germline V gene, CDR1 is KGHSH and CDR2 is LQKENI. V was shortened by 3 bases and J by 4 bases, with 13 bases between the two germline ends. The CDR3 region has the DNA TGTGCCAGCTCACCCCCGGGACACTGGTACGAGCAGTACTTC. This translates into CASSPPGHWYEQYF.

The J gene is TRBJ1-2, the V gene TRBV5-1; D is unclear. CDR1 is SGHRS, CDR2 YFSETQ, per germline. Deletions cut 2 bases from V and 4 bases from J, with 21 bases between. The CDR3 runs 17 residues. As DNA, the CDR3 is TGCGCCAGCAGCTTTGGCAGTACGGGCCGTTTCGGCTATGGCTACACCTTC. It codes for CASSFGSTGRFGYGYTF.

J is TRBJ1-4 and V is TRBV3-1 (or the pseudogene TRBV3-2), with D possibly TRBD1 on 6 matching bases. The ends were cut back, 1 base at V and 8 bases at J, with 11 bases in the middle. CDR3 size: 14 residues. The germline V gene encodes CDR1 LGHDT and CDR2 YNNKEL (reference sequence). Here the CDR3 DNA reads TGTGCCAGCAGCCAAGGGGGGCAGGGGGAAAAACTGTTTTTT. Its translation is CASSQGGQGEKLFF.